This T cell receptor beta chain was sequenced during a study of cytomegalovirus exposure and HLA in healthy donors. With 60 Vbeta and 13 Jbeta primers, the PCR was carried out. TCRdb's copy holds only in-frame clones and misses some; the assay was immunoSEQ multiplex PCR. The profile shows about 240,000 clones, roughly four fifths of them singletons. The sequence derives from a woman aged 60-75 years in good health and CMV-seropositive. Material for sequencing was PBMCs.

This chain's CDR3 is CASIRHLRDKYNEQFF. DNA of the CDR3: TGTGCCAGCATTCGACACCTTCGGGACAAATACAATGAGCAGTTCTTC. The gene calls are TRBV7-3 and TRBJ2-1, with D possibly being TRBD1 (6 bases). Trimming took off 7 bases at V and 4 bases at J, with 20 bases between the two ends. The germline gives CDR1 SGHTA, CDR2 FQGTGA. The CDR3 is 16 residues long.